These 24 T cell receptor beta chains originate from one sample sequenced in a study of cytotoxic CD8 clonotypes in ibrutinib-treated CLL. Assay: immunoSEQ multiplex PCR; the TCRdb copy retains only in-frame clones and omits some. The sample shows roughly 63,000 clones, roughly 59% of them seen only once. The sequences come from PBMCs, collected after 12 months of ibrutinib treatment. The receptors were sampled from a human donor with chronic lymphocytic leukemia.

CDR3 loop: CASSFQGIGTDTQYF. CDR3 bases: TGCGCCAGCAGCTTTCAGGGAATAGGGACAGATACGCAGTATTTT. The J gene is TRBJ2-3, the V gene TRBV5-1; TRBD1 might be the D (5 bases). This CDR3 spans 15 amino acids. Trimming took 2 bases from V and 3 from J, leaving 13 bases between them. Germline CDR1 reads SGHRS; CDR2 reads YFSETQ.

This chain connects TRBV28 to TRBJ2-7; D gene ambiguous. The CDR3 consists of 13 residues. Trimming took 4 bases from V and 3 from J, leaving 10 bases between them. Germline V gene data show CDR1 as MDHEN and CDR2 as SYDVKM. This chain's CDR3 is CASSSPLDYEQYF. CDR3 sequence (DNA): TGTGCCAGCAGTTCCCCTCTAGACTACGAGCAGTACTTC.

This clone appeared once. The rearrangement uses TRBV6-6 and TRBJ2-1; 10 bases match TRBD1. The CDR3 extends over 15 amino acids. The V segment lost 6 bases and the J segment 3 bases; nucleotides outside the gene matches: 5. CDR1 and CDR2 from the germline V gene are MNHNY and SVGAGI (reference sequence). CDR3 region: CASRPRDRGYNEQFF. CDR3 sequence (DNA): TGTGCCAGCAGACCCCGGGACAGGGGCTACAATGAGCAGTTCTTC.

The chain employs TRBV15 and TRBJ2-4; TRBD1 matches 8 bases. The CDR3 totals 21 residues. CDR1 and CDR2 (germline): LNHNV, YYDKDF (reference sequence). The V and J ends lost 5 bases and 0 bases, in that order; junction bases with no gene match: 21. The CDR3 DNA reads TGTGCCACCAGCTCCGGACAGGGAACACTTCTAACCACTGCAGCCAAAAACATTCAGTACTTC. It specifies CATSSGQGTLLTTAAKNIQYF. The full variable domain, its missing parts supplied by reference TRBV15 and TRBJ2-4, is DAMVIQNPRYQVTQFGKPVTLSCSQTLNHNVMYWYQQKSSQAPKLLFHYYDKDFNNEADTPDNFQSRRPNTSFCFLDIRSPGLGDTAMYLCATSSGQGTLLTTAAKNIQYFGAGTRLSVL.

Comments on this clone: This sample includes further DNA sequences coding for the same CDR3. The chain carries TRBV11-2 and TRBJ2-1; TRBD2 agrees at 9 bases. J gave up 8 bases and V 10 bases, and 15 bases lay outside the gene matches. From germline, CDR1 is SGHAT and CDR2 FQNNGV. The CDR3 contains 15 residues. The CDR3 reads CAIQRGGGAQDEQFF. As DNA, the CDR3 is TGTGCCATCCAACGGGGCGGGGGGGCTCAGGATGAGCAGTTCTTC.

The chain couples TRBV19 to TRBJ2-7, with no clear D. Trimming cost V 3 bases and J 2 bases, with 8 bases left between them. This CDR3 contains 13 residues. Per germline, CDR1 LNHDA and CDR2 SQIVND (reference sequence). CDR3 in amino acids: CASSISLTYEQYV. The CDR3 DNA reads TGTGCCAGTAGTATCTCCCTTACCTACGAGCAGTACGTC.

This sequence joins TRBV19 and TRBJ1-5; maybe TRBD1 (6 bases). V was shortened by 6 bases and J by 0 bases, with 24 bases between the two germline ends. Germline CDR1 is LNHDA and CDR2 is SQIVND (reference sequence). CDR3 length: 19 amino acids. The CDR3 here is CASSPRGRQVGYSNQPQHF. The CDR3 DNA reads TGTGCCAGTAGCCCTCGGGGCAGACAGGTGGGATATAGCAATCAGCCCCAGCATTTT.

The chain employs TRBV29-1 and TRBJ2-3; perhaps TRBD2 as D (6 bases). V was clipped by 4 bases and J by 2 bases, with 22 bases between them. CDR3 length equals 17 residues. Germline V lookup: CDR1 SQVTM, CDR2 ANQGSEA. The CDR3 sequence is CSVGGVVGQTNTDTQYF. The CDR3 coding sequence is TGCAGCGTTGGGGGGGTGGTGGGCCAAACAAACACAGATACGCAGTATTTT.

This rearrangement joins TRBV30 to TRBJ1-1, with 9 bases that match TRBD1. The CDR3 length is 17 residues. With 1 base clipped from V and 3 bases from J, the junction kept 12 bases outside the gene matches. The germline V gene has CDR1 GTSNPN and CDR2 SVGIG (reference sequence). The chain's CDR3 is CAWSGMGQGFFYTEAFF. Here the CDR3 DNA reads TGTGCCTGGAGTGGGATGGGACAGGGCTTTTTTTACACTGAAGCTTTCTTT.

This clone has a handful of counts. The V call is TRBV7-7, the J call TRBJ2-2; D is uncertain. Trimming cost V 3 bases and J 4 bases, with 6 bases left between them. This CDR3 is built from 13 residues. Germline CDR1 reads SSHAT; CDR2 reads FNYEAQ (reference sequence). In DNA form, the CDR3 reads TGTGCCAGCAGCTTGTCAACCACCGGGGAGCTGTTTTTT. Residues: CASSLSTTGELFF.

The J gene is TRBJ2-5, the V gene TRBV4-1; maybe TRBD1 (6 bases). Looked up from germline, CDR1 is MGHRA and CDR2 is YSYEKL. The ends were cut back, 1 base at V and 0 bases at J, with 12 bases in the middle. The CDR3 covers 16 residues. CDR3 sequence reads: CASSQVVGTYQETQYF. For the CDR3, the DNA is TGCGCCAGCAGCCAAGTGGTCGGGACATACCAAGAGACCCAGTACTTC.

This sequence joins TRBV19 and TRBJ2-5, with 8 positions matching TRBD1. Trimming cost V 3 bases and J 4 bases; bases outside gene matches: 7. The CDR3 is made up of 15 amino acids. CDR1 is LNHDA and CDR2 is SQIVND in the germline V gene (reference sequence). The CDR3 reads CASSMITGGGETQYF. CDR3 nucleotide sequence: TGTGCCAGTAGTATGATTACAGGGGGTGGAGAGACCCAGTACTTC.

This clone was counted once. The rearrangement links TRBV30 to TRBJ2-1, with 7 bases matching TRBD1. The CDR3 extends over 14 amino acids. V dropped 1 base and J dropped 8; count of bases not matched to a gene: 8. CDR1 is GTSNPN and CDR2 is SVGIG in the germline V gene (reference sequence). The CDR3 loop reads CAWSGTGYLDEQFF. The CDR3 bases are TGTGCCTGGAGTGGGACAGGTTACTTGGATGAGCAGTTCTTC.

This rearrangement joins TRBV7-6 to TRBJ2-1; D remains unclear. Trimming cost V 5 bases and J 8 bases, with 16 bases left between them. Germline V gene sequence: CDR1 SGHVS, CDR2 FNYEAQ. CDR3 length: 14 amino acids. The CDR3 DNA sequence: TGTGCCAGCAGCAACAGTGACCTCGGAGATGAGCAGTTCTTC. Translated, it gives CASSNSDLGDEQFF.

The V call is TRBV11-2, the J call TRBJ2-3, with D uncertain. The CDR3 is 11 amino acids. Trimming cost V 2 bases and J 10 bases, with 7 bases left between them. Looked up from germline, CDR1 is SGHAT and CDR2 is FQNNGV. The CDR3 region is CASSLNLAQYF. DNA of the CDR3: TGTGCCAGCAGCTTAAATCTCGCGCAGTATTTT. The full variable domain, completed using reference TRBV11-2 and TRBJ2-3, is EAGVAQSPRYKIIEKRQSVAFWCNPISGHATLYWYQQILGQGPKLLIQFQNNGVVDDSQLPKDRFSAERLKGVDSTLKIQPAKLEDSAVYLCASSLNLAQYFGPGTRLTVL.

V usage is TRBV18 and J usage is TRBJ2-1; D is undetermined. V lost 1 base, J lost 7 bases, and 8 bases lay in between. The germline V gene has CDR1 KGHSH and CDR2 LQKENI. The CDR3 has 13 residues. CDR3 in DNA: TGTGCCAGCTCACCACAGGTGGAAAATGAGCAGTTCTTC. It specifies CASSPQVENEQFF.

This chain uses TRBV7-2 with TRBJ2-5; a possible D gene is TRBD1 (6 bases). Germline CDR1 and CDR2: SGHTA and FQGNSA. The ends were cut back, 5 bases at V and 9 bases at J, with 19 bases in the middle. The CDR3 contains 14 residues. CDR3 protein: CASSPTTGLGAQYF. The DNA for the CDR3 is TGTGCCAGCAGCCCAACGACAGGATTGGGAGCCCAGTACTTC.

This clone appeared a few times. The CDR3 region is CASSLEQGANEKLFF. CDR3 bases: TGTGCCAGCAGCTTAGAACAGGGGGCCAATGAAAAACTGTTTTTT. The chain uses TRBV7-6 and TRBJ1-4; TRBD1 aligns across 9 bases. CDR1 and CDR2 from the germline V gene are SGHVS and FNYEAQ. CDR3 length equals 15 residues. The V and J ends lost 1 base and 5 bases, in that order; junction bases with no gene match: 2. Filled out from reference TRBV7-6 and TRBJ1-4, the complete variable domain reads GAGVSQSPRYKVTKRGQDVALRCDPISGHVSLYWYRQALGQGPEFLTYFNYEAQQDKSGLPNDRFSAERPEGSISTLTIQRTEQRDSAMYRCASSLEQGANEKLFFGSGTQLSVL.

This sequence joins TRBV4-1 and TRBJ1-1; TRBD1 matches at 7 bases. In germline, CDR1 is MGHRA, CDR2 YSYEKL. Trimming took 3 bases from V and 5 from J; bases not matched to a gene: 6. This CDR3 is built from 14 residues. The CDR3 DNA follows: TGCGCCAGCAGCCACCCGACAGGGTTGACTGAAGCTTTCTTT. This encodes CASSHPTGLTEAFF.

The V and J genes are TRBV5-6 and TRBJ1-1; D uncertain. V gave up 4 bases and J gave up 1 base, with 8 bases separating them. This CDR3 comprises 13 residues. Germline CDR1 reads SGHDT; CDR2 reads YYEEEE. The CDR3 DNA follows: TGTGCCAGCAGCCATCCGGCGAACACTGAAGCTTTCTTT. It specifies CASSHPANTEAFF.

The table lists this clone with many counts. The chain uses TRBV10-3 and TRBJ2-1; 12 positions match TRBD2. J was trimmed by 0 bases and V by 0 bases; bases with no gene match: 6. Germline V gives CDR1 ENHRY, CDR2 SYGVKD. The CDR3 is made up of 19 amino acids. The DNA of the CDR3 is TGTGCCATCAGTGAGTCCCTAGCGGGGGGGCGAAGCTCCTACAATGAGCAGTTCTTC. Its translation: CAISESLAGGRSSYNEQFF.

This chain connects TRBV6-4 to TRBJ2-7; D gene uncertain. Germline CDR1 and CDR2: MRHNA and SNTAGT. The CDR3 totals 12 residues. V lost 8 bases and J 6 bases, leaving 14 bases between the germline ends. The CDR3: CASGDRLGEQYF. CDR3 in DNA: TGTGCCAGCGGGGATCGATTGGGCGAGCAGTACTTC.

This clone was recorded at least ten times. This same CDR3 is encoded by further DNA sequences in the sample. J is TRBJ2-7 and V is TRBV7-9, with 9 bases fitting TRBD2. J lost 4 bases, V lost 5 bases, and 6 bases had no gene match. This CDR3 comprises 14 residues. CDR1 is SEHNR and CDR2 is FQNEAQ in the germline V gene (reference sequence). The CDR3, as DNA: TGTGCCAGCAGCCCCTCCGCGGGAGGGTACGAGCAGTACTTC. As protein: CASSPSAGGYEQYF.

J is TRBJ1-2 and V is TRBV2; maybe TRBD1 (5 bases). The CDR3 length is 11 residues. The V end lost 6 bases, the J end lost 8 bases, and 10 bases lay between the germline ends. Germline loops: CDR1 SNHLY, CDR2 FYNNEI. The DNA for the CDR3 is TGTGCCAGCAGGGCCGGGGACGGCTACACCTTC. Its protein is CASRAGDGYTF.